Listed below are T cell receptor beta chains from one sample, sequenced in a study of T cells after yellow fever vaccination. TCRdb used MiXCR to reprocess the 5' RACE reads, holding one entry per CDR3 protein. Here the sample spans 300,000 to 400,000 distinct CDR3 sequences, around 13% being singletons. The input for sequencing was CD4+ T cells sorted from PBMCs, taken 15 days after the yellow fever booster vaccination. All receptors derive from a young man who received the YFV17D yellow fever vaccine. Both conserved end residues are part of each CDR3. Fields, in order: clone size, J gene, D gene, V gene, CDR3 protein, CDR3 DNA. The D gene is left open where the match is weak. Part of the rows lack a size; the others show once, few, many or a class for expanded clones.

NA TRBJ1-6 TRBD1 TRBV5-1 CPSSGGQGNSPLHF TGCCCCAGCAGCGGGGGACAGGGAAATTCACCCCTCCACTTT
NA TRBJ1-4 NA TRBV7-2 CASSAGEATNEKLFF TGTGCCAGCAGCGCCGGGGAGGCAACTAATGAAAAACTGTTTTTT
few TRBJ2-5 NA TRBV7-2 CASSPMSGARETQYF TGTGCCAGCAGCCCCATGTCGGGGGCCCGGGAGACCCAGTACTTC
NA TRBJ1-2 TRBD1 TRBV4-2 CASSRARQGGNYGYTF TGTGCCAGCAGCCGCGCTCGACAGGGGGGCAACTATGGCTACACCTTC
NA TRBJ2-1 NA TRBV19 CASSSGEYNEQFF TGTGCCAGTAGTAGCGGGGAATACAATGAGCAGTTCTTC
NA TRBJ2-3 NA TRBV7-2 CASSLTRTRSADTQYF TGTGCCAGCAGCCTCACCCGCACCAGGAGCGCAGATACGCAGTATTTT
NA TRBJ1-2 NA TRBV5-6 CASSSDSDYGYTF TGTGCCAGCAGCTCGGACAGTGACTATGGCTACACCTTC
NA TRBJ2-5 NA TRBV5-1 CASSFWTSGPETQYF TGCGCCAGCAGCTTCTGGACGAGTGGTCCAGAGACCCAGTACTTC
few TRBJ2-7 NA TRBV3-1 CASSQVGEQYF TGTGCCAGCAGCCAAGTAGGCGAGCAGTACTTC
NA TRBJ2-1 TRBD1 TRBV3-1 CASSQKRGQGYNEQFF TGTGCCAGCAGCCAAAAACGGGGACAGGGTTACAATGAGCAGTTCTTC
few TRBJ2-1 NA TRBV6-2/TRBV6-3 CASSSYGDGGGDEQFF TGTGCCAGCAGTTCTTATGGCGACGGGGGCGGTGATGAGCAGTTCTTC
many TRBJ2-2 TRBD1 TRBV10-2 CASSQGASGELFF TGCGCCAGCTCACAGGGGGCATCGGGGGAGCTGTTTTTT
few TRBJ1-5 TRBD1 TRBV12-3/TRBV12-4 CASSLGTGESQPQHF TGTGCCAGCAGTTTAGGGACAGGGGAGTCCCAGCCCCAGCATTTT
many TRBJ2-7 TRBD1 TRBV5-4 CASSRGQGSGEQYF TGTGCCAGCAGCCGGGGACAGGGGTCTGGCGAGCAGTACTTC
few TRBJ2-2 NA TRBV11-2 CASRPLAGELFF TGTGCCAGCAGACCATTAGCCGGGGAGCTGTTTTTT
few TRBJ1-4 NA TRBV7-6 CASSLATGRGEKLFF TGTGCCAGCAGCCTAGCGACGGGGCGGGGTGAAAAACTGTTTTTT
NA TRBJ1-2 NA TRBV20-1 CSARDERTAGGYTF TGCAGTGCTAGAGACGAACGGACAGCCGGGGGCTACACCTTC
NA TRBJ2-3 TRBD2 TRBV12-3/TRBV12-4 CAIGSGGAGLRTDTQYF TGTGCCATTGGTAGCGGGGGGGCCGGGTTAAGAACAGATACGCAGTATTTT
few TRBJ2-1 NA TRBV10-3 CAISEINEQFF TGTGCCATCAGTGAGATCAATGAGCAGTTCTTC
few TRBJ2-3 TRBD2 TRBV4-3 CASSQRLAGPADTQYF TGCGCCAGCAGCCAAAGACTAGCGGGGCCCGCGGATACGCAGTATTTT
few TRBJ1-2 TRBD1 TRBV6-2/TRBV6-3 CASSYSPGQGVGYTF TGTGCCAGCAGTTACTCCCCCGGACAGGGGGTCGGCTACACCTTC
few TRBJ2-2 NA TRBV30 CAWTWAGELFF TGTGCCTGGACATGGGCCGGGGAGCTGTTTTTT
NA TRBJ1-3 NA TRBV29-1 CSERVETGNTIYF TGCAGCGAGAGGGTTGAGACTGGAAACACCATATATTTT
NA TRBJ2-2 NA TRBV30 CAWTTGITGELFF TGTGCCTGGACTACAGGGATCACCGGGGAGCTGTTTTTT
many TRBJ1-6 NA TRBV9 CASSVDVTPNSPLHF TGTGCCAGCAGCGTAGATGTGACCCCCAATTCACCCCTCCACTTT
NA TRBJ2-5 NA TRBV5-5 CASGGTVQETQYF TGTGCCAGCGGAGGGACAGTGCAAGAGACCCAGTACTTC
many TRBJ1-5 NA TRBV12-3/TRBV12-4 CASSRGRDHQPQHF TGTGCCAGCAGCCGTGGACGGGACCATCAGCCCCAGCATTTT
many TRBJ2-5 NA TRBV7-6 CASSLVAAEETQYF TGTGCCAGCAGCTTAGTTGCGGCAGAAGAGACCCAGTACTTC
NA TRBJ2-3 TRBD2 TRBV20-1 CSARGGFSGGNTQYF TGCAGTGCTAGAGGGGGCTTTAGCGGGGGAAATACGCAGTATTTT
NA TRBJ1-5 NA TRBV6-2/TRBV6-3 CASSYSWGNQPQHF TGTGCCAGCAGTTACTCATGGGGCAATCAGCCCCAGCATTTT
many TRBJ1-5 NA TRBV7-8 CASRTSGQPQHF TGTGCCAGCAGGACCTCTGGCCAGCCCCAGCATTTT
few TRBJ1-6 NA TRBV9 CASSGGSRDNSPLHF TGTGCCAGCTCCGGGGGGTCCCGGGATAATTCACCCCTCCACTTT